The 16 T cell receptor beta chains below were found in one sample sequenced in a study of T cell responses to AZD1222 COVID-19 vaccine. The protocol was immunoSEQ multiplex PCR, while the TCRdb copy is restricted to in-frame clones and leaves out a portion. The sample has some 150,000 clones; roughly nine tenths are singletons. Material: peripheral blood, obtained after recovery from COVID-19. These receptors all come from an adult who had recovered from COVID-19.

This chain uses TRBV9 with TRBJ2-3; 10 positions agree with TRBD2. With 2 bases clipped from V and 5 bases from J, the junction kept 11 bases outside the gene matches. The CDR3 length is 17 residues. CDR1 and CDR2 (germline): SGDLS, YYNGEE. In DNA form, the CDR3 reads TGTGCCAGCAGCGTGGGGCCCCAGCGGGGGGGGCAAGATACGCAGTATTTT. It specifies CASSVGPQRGGQDTQYF.

This chain joins TRBV11-2 and TRBJ1-3; D perhaps matches TRBD1 (5 bases). This CDR3 contains 14 residues. Germline CDR1 and CDR2: SGHAT and FQNNGV. V was pared by 7 bases and J by 3 bases, with 13 bases between. CDR3 sequence: CASTLGGFGNTIYF. The CDR3 nucleotides read TGTGCCAGCACCCTCGGGGGGTTTGGAAACACCATATATTTT. Supplemented by reference TRBV11-2 and TRBJ1-3, the full variable domain reads EAGVAQSPRYKIIEKRQSVAFWCNPISGHATLYWYQQILGQGPKLLIQFQNNGVVDDSQLPKDRFSAERLKGVDSTLKIQPAKLEDSAVYLCASTLGGFGNTIYFGEGSWLTVV.

In this sample, this clone turned up a few times. The chain couples TRBV27 to TRBJ1-3; no firm D call. Trimming stripped 4 bases from V and 3 bases from J, with 7 bases between. Germline V gives CDR1 MNHEY, CDR2 SMNVEV (reference sequence). The CDR3 loop spans 13 amino acids. The CDR3 here is CASSSQIGNTIYF. The CDR3 DNA sequence: TGTGCCAGCAGTTCCCAGATTGGAAACACCATATATTTT.

This clone was observed once. The chain uses TRBV3-1 (or the pseudogene TRBV3-2) and TRBJ1-2; D not certain. Germline V gene data show CDR1 as LGHDT and CDR2 as YNNKEL (reference sequence). Trimming left V 4 bases short and J 0 bases short, with 3 bases between. CDR3 length: 12 residues. The CDR3, as DNA: TGTGCCAGCAGCCGTTCTAACTATGGCTACACCTTC. This gives the protein CASSRSNYGYTF.

The rearrangement uses TRBV4-1 and TRBJ2-2, with D possibly being TRBD1 or TRBD2 (6 bases each). The CDR3 consists of 15 residues. V gave up 4 bases and J gave up 7 bases, with 16 bases separating them. Germline CDR1 is MGHRA and CDR2 is YSYEKL. CDR3 sequence reads: CASSRGTLRGGELFF. CDR3 in DNA: TGCGCCAGCAGCCGGGGGACTCTCAGGGGCGGGGAGCTGTTTTTT.

This chain joins TRBV19 and TRBJ2-2; 11 nucleotides agree with TRBD1. J gave up 5 bases and V 4 bases, and 9 bases lay outside the gene matches. The CDR3 sequence is 17 residues long. Germline V gives CDR1 LNHDA, CDR2 SQIVND (reference sequence). The CDR3 sequence: CASSRIPGQGGTGELFF. The CDR3 bases are TGTGCCAGTAGTAGAATACCGGGACAGGGGGGAACCGGGGAGCTGTTTTTT. Looking up the rest from reference TRBV19 and TRBJ2-2 gives the full variable domain: DGGITQSPKYLFRKEGQNVTLSCEQNLNHDAMYWYRQDPGQGLRLIYYSQIVNDFQKGDIAEGYSVSREKKESFPLTVTSAQKNPTAFYLCASSRIPGQGGTGELFFGEGSRLTVL.

The CDR3 sequence: CASTQLQGGGYYGYTF. Here the CDR3 DNA reads TGTGCCAGTACCCAACTGCAGGGAGGGGGGTACTATGGCTACACCTTC. V and J are TRBV19 and TRBJ1-2; D is perhaps TRBD1 (6 bases). V lost 7 bases to trimming and J lost 3 bases, with 21 bases between them. CDR1 and CDR2 (germline): LNHDA, SQIVND (reference sequence). This CDR3 has 16 amino acids.

V and J are TRBV4-2 and TRBJ2-7; 8 bases are a match to TRBD2. The germline V gene has CDR1 LGHNA and CDR2 YNFKEQ. V lost 5 bases and J lost 2; bases outside the gene matches: 5. CDR3 length: 14 residues. CDR3 DNA sequence: TGTGCCAGCAGCTTTAGCGGGACGACCTACGAGCAGTACTTC. Amino acid sequence: CASSFSGTTYEQYF.

The gene calls are TRBV25-1 and TRBJ1-5; 10 nucleotides agree with TRBD1. V gave up 5 bases and J gave up 7 bases; unmatched junction bases: 2. The CDR3 extends over 13 amino acids. Germline CDR1 reads MGHDK; CDR2 reads SYGVNS. The CDR3 coding sequence is TGTGCCAGCAGTTGGGGACAGGGGCAGCCCCAGCATTTT. It encodes CASSWGQGQPQHF.

This clone showed up just once. The chain employs TRBV5-4 and TRBJ2-7, with TRBD1 matching 9 bases. Trimming at V came to 0 bases and at J to 3 bases, leaving 7 bases not matched to a gene. Germline values: CDR1 SGHNT, CDR2 YYREEE (reference sequence). The CDR3 sequence is 16 residues long. CDR3: CASSLGGQGRFYEQYF. The CDR3 bases are TGTGCCAGCAGCTTGGGCGGACAGGGGCGATTCTACGAGCAGTACTTC.

This sequence joins TRBV6-2 or TRBV6-3 and TRBJ2-3; the D gene is possibly TRBD1 (5 bases). Per germline, CDR1 MNHEY and CDR2 SVGEGT. The CDR3 length is 15 residues. Trimming removed 5 bases from V and 3 bases from J, with 15 bases in between. CDR3 region: CASSIRGARTDTQYF. DNA for the CDR3: TGTGCCAGCAGTATCCGTGGGGCGCGGACAGATACGCAGTATTTT.

This chain connects TRBV29-1 to TRBJ2-3; no clear D gene. The ends were cut back, 0 bases at V and 2 bases at J, with 12 bases in the middle. CDR1 is SQVTM and CDR2 is ANQGSEA in the germline V gene. The CDR3 has 15 residues. CDR3 sequence: CSVEDSEVYTDTQYF. DNA of the CDR3: TGCAGCGTTGAAGATTCCGAGGTTTACACAGATACGCAGTATTTT.

This clone was observed once. The V gene is TRBV5-1, the J gene TRBJ2-1, with D perhaps TRBD1 or TRBD2 (5 bases each). From germline, CDR1 is SGHRS and CDR2 YFSETQ. The CDR3 extends over 14 amino acids. V was cut by 3 bases and J by 6 bases, with 13 bases left in between. For the CDR3, the DNA is TGCGCCAGCAGCTCCGGGACGAGGGGCAATGAGCAGTTCTTC. Translated, it gives CASSSGTRGNEQFF.

The CDR3 DNA reads TGTGCCAGCACCCGATCGGGGGGACAAGAGACCCAGTACTTC. Encoded protein: CASTRSGGQETQYF. The chain combines TRBV5-5 with TRBJ2-5, with 7 bases matching TRBD2. The CDR3 sequence is 14 residues long. The V gene's germline CDR1 is SGHKS and CDR2 YYEKEE (reference sequence). Losses at the gene ends were 6 bases for V and 2 bases for J; bases not matched to a gene: 7. Variable domain in full (rest from reference TRBV5-5 and TRBJ2-5): DAGVTQSPTHLIKTRGQQVTLRCSPISGHKSVSWYQQVLGQGPQFIFQYYEKEERGRGNFPDRFSARQFPNYSSELNVNALLLGDSALYLCASTRSGGQETQYFGPGTRLLVL.

Concerning this clone itself: One end of the junction does not line up with germline, which may come from a read error. The V and J genes are TRBV7-7 and TRBJ2-5; possibly TRBD2 for D (6 bases). The CDR3 has 15 amino acids. Germline CDR1 is SSHAT and CDR2 is FNYEAQ (reference sequence). The CDR3 loop is CASSLGGGKEETQYF. In nucleotides, the CDR3 is TGTGCTAGCAGCTTAGGTGGCGGGAAGGAAGAGACCCAGTACTTC.

V and J are TRBV25-1 and TRBJ2-7; D unclear. Germline loops: CDR1 MGHDK, CDR2 SYGVNS. The CDR3 loop spans 16 amino acids. The germline V and J ends were trimmed by 8 bases and 7 bases, with 27 bases remaining between them. The CDR3 DNA follows: TGTGCCAGCGGGCGTGCGCGGACGGACCGGAAAATGGAGCAGTACTTC. Its protein is CASGRARTDRKMEQYF.